This T cell receptor (beta chain) was observed in a study of cytomegalovirus exposure and HLA in healthy donors. PCR primers comprised 60 Vbeta and 13 Jbeta primers. Clones were read by immunoSEQ multiplex PCR, and TCRdb kept only the in-frame ones, dropping some. The sample lists around 140,000 clones; roughly 80% were seen once. CDR1 and CDR2 from the germline V gene are SGHNT and YENEEA. V lost 5 bases, J lost 2 bases, and 4 bases stayed unmatched. This CDR3 comprises 14 residues. Material for sequencing was PBMCs. V gene TRBV11-3 combines with J gene TRBJ2-3; 7 bases are a match to TRBD2. The clonotype originates from a female donor in good health and CMV-seronegative. The CDR3 region is CASSLGTTTDTQYF. As DNA, the CDR3 is TGTGCCAGCAGCCTTGGGACTACCACAGATACGCAGTATTTT.